These T cell receptor beta chains were read from a single sample in a study of Ad26.COV2.S vaccination and SARS-CoV-2 variants. Profiled with immunoSEQ multiplex PCR; TCRdb holds only in-frame clones, not every one. The sample contains about 400,000 clones, about 91% of which appear only once. The material was peripheral blood, obtained in a trial of Ad26.COV2.S vaccine versus placebo. The receptors shown here come from a person aged 18 to 65 who received the Ad26.COV2.S COVID-19 vaccine or a placebo. Each CDR3 is given with its conserved first and last residue. The D gene is left open where the match is weak. The listing skips clone size in some rows; elsewhere it reads once, few, many or a size class.

d_call,clone_size,v_call,j_call,cdr3_aa,cdr3_nt
.,.,TRBV30,TRBJ1-2,CAWSVLTGNYGYTF,TGTGCCTGGAGTGTACTTACAGGGAACTATGGCTACACCTTC
.,.,TRBV27,TRBJ2-7,CASSLPPTAYEQYF,TGTGCCAGCAGTTTACCCCCGACAGCCTACGAGCAGTACTTC
TRBD2,.,TRBV2,TRBJ2-3,CASSKAGTSGWADTQYF,TGTGCCAGCAGTAAAGCCGGGACTAGCGGCTGGGCAGATACGCAGTATTTT
.,once,TRBV27,TRBJ2-3,CASSFEGTRPTDTQYF,TGTGCCAGCAGTTTCGAGGGTACTAGACCCACAGATACGCAGTATTTT
.,.,TRBV6-5,TRBJ2-7,CASSYSGAGTYEQYF,TGTGCCAGCAGTTATTCAGGGGCGGGTACCTACGAGCAGTACTTC
TRBD2,.,TRBV5-1,TRBJ2-7,CASSLGGSEQYF,TGCGCCAGCAGCTTGGGCGGGAGCGAGCAGTACTTC
.,few,TRBV6-5,TRBJ1-6,CASRGRQGWSSPLHF,TGTGCCAGCAGGGGGAGGCAGGGCTGGAGTTCACCCCTCCACTTT
.,many,TRBV5-1,TRBJ2-7,CASSLDGDPLYEQYF,TGCGCCAGCAGCTTGGATGGGGACCCTCTCTACGAGCAGTACTTC
TRBD2,.,TRBV5-1,TRBJ2-1,CASSSTSGGYNEQFF,TGCGCCAGCAGCTCGACTAGCGGGGGTTACAATGAGCAGTTCTTC
.,.,TRBV5-1,TRBJ1-4,CASSLEPGREKLFF,TGCGCCAGCAGCTTGGAACCGGGGAGGGAAAAACTGTTTTTT
.,.,TRBV6-5,TRBJ2-5,CASSSRGWKETQYF,TGTGCCAGCAGTTCGAGGGGTTGGAAAGAGACCCAGTACTTC
.,.,TRBV19,TRBJ1-1,CASSARGVPNTEAFF,TGTGCCAGTAGTGCGCGAGGGGTCCCTAACACTGAAGCTTTCTTT
.,.,TRBV19,TRBJ2-7,CASSASISYEQYF,TGTGCCAGTAGTGCCTCAATCTCCTACGAGCAGTACTTC
TRBD1,.,TRBV5-1,TRBJ2-7,CASSPNQGAAYEQYF,TGCGCCAGCAGCCCTAATCAGGGGGCGGCCTACGAGCAGTACTTC
TRBD1,.,TRBV13,TRBJ2-7,CASRPGTGDVYEQYF,TGTGCCAGCAGACCCGGGACAGGGGATGTATACGAGCAGTACTTC
.,.,TRBV19,TRBJ1-1,CASSMGGNTEAFF,TGTGCCAGTAGTATGGGGGGAAACACTGAAGCTTTCTTT
TRBD1,.,TRBV7-3,TRBJ2-1,CASSQNPDRDRQFF,TGTGCCAGCAGCCAAAACCCTGACAGGGACAGGCAGTTCTTC
.,.,TRBV10-3,TRBJ2-1,CAISAAGSYNEQFF,TGTGCCATCAGCGCAGCGGGCTCCTACAATGAGCAGTTCTTC
TRBD2,.,TRBV28,TRBJ2-2,CASRPGGLTNTGELFF,TGTGCCAGCAGGCCCGGGGGACTAACCAACACCGGGGAGCTGTTTTTT
TRBD2,.,TRBV7-2,TRBJ2-7,CASSLVAGGPAYEQYF,TGTGCCAGCAGCTTAGTCGCGGGAGGGCCTGCGTACGAGCAGTACTTC
TRBD1,.,TRBV19,TRBJ1-3,CASSAYRGWDSGNTIYF,TGTGCCAGTAGTGCATACAGGGGATGGGACTCTGGAAACACCATATATTTT
TRBD2,.,TRBV5-4,TRBJ2-5,CASSFASGSHGTQYF,TGTGCCAGCAGCTTCGCTAGCGGGAGTCACGGGACCCAGTACTTC
.,.,TRBV4-2,TRBJ2-7,CASSHSDKGAYEQYF,TGTGCCAGCAGCCATTCGGACAAGGGGGCCTACGAGCAGTACTTC
.,many,TRBV28,TRBJ1-2,CASSLTGNYGYTF,TGTGCCAGCAGTTTAACAGGGAACTATGGCTACACCTTC
TRBD1,.,TRBV19,TRBJ1-6,CASSANRGVNSPLHF,TGTGCCAGTAGTGCCAACAGGGGAGTAAATTCACCCCTCCACTTT
TRBD1,.,TRBV27,TRBJ2-3,CASSLRGQASTDTQYF,TGTGCCAGCAGTCTCAGGGGGCAGGCGTCCACAGATACGCAGTATTTT
.,.,TRBV5-4,TRBJ1-2,CASSSNTDPYGYTF,TGTGCCAGCAGCTCTAACACAGATCCCTATGGCTACACCTTC
.,once,TRBV7-9,TRBJ2-1,CASSSGITGTDYNEQFF,TGTGCCAGCAGCTCGGGCATTACAGGAACCGACTACAATGAGCAGTTCTTC
.,.,TRBV12-3/TRBV12-4,TRBJ2-2,CASGQMNTGELFF,TGTGCCAGCGGACAGATGAACACCGGGGAGCTGTTTTTT
.,few,TRBV29-1,TRBJ2-3,CSVGVAGIGDTQYF,TGCAGCGTTGGAGTGGCCGGGATCGGAGATACGCAGTATTTT
.,.,TRBV5-1,TRBJ1-6,CASSPPSPNSPLHF,TGCGCCAGCAGCCCCCCGTCACCTAATTCACCCCTCCACTTT
.,.,TRBV24-1,TRBJ2-7,CATSPGARYEQYF,TGTGCCACCAGTCCCGGGGCCCGCTACGAGCAGTACTTC
TRBD1,few,TRBV5-4,TRBJ2-7,CASSTWTGTSSYEQYF,TGTGCCAGCAGCACATGGACAGGGACCAGCTCCTACGAGCAGTACTTC
.,.,TRBV6-5,TRBJ1-3,CASSYSGTTGNTIYF,TGTGCCAGCAGTTACTCCGGGACAACTGGAAACACCATATATTTT
.,.,TRBV18,TRBJ2-5,CASSQRATYPQGETQYF,TGTGCCAGCTCACAAAGGGCCACCTATCCCCAAGGGGAGACCCAGTACTTC
.,.,TRBV6-5,TRBJ1-1,CASGRGRGTEAFF,TGTGCCAGCGGAAGAGGGAGGGGCACTGAAGCTTTCTTT
TRBD2,.,TRBV2,TRBJ2-3,CASSEDGLAGGTDTQYF,TGTGCCAGCAGTGAAGACGGACTAGCGGGAGGCACAGATACGCAGTATTTT
.,.,TRBV7-6,TRBJ2-3,CASSSQGRADTQYF,TGTGCCAGCAGCTCCCAGGGACGGGCAGATACGCAGTATTTT
.,.,TRBV7-2,TRBJ1-5,CASSFGGDQPQHF,TGTGCCAGCAGCTTCGGGGGGGATCAGCCCCAGCATTTT
.,.,TRBV3-1/TRBV3-2,TRBJ2-3,CASSPLGDTQYF,TGTGCCAGCAGCCCCCTTGGGGATACGCAGTATTTT
.,once,TRBV28,TRBJ2-7,CASSLLDWGPYEQYF,TGTGCCAGCAGTTTATTGGATTGGGGGCCCTACGAGCAGTACTTC
TRBD1,.,TRBV2,TRBJ1-2,CASSDRTGGYGYTF,TGTGCCAGCAGTGATAGGACAGGGGGCTATGGCTACACCTTC
.,.,TRBV11-2,TRBJ1-5,CASSLNRNNQPQHF,TGTGCCAGCAGCCTTAACAGGAACAATCAGCCCCAGCATTTT
.,.,TRBV25-1,TRBJ1-1,CASSDYTKAFF,TGTGCCAGCAGTGATTATACCAAAGCTTTCTTT
.,.,TRBV9,TRBJ2-6,CASSEFQASSGANVLTF,TGTGCCAGCAGCGAGTTCCAGGCTAGCTCTGGGGCCAACGTCCTGACTTTC
.,.,TRBV5-1,TRBJ1-5,CASSLGEAGGNQPQHF,TGCGCCAGCAGCTTGGGGGAAGCAGGGGGCAATCAGCCCCAGCATTTT
.,.,TRBV7-7,TRBJ2-3,CASSPILGVGADTQYF,TGTGCCAGCAGCCCTATCTTAGGTGTTGGGGCAGATACGCAGTATTTT
.,.,TRBV4-3,TRBJ1-4,CASSPYQGSTNEKLFF,TGCGCCAGCAGCCCTTACCAGGGGTCAACTAATGAAAAACTGTTTTTT
TRBD1,.,TRBV2,TRBJ2-2,CASTGTVGGELFF,TGTGCCAGTACCGGGACAGTGGGCGGGGAGCTGTTTTTT
.,.,TRBV5-1,TRBJ2-7,CASKAGAGSSYEQYF,TGCGCCAGCAAGGCCGGAGCGGGCAGCTCCTACGAGCAGTACTTC
.,.,TRBV9,TRBJ2-6,CASSSQLATGANVLTF,TGTGCCAGCAGCTCACAGCTAGCAACTGGGGCCAACGTCCTGACTTTC
.,.,TRBV11-2,TRBJ2-4,CASSPQTDPSKNIQYF,TGTGCCAGCAGCCCCCAGACCGACCCTAGCAAAAACATTCAGTACTTC
.,.,TRBV29-1,TRBJ2-1,CSVSGLRYNEQFF,TGCAGCGTTTCAGGGTTGCGGTACAATGAGCAGTTCTTC
.,.,TRBV7-9,TRBJ2-5,CASSLEGHPKETQYF,TGTGCCAGCAGCTTAGAGGGACATCCAAAAGAGACCCAGTACTTC
.,.,TRBV5-1,TRBJ1-2,CASSVETPVYGYTF,TGCGCCAGCAGCGTGGAAACACCCGTCTATGGCTACACCTTC